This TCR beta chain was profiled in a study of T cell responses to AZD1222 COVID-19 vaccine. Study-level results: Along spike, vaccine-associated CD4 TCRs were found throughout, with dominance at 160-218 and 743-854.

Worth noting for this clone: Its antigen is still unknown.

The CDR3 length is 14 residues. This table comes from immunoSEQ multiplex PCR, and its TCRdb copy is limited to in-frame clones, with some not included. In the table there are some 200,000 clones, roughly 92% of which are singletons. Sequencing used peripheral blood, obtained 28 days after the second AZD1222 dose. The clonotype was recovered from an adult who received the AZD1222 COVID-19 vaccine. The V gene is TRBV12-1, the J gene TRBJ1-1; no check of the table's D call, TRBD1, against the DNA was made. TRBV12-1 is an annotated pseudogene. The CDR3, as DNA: TGTGCCAGCAGCTGGACAGGGAGGAACACTGAAGCTTTCTTT. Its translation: CASSWTGRNTEAFF.